One sample yielded the 8 T cell receptor beta chains listed below, sequenced in a study of blood T cell repertoires in COVID-19. Measured with immunoSEQ multiplex PCR; TCRdb has only the in-frame clones, and not every one. The table records around 69,000 clones, about 82% of them present only once. The sample consisted of peripheral blood. The receptors originated from a man aged 50 or older with active COVID-19.

The sample holds a few counts of this clone. The V call is TRBV5-1, the J call TRBJ2-2; D may be TRBD2 (7 bases). The CDR3 is made up of 14 amino acids. Per germline, CDR1 SGHRS and CDR2 YFSETQ. V shed 4 bases and J shed 4 bases, with 11 bases lying between them. CDR3 residues: CASSRGGSTGELFF. DNA of the CDR3: TGCGCCAGCAGCAGGGGGGGTTCCACCGGGGAGCTGTTTTTT.

The V call is TRBV28, the J call TRBJ1-2, with 11 nucleotides matching TRBD1. V shed 2 bases and J 6 bases; nucleotides not matched to a gene: 2. Looked up from germline, CDR1 is MDHEN and CDR2 is SYDVKM. CDR3 length: 14 residues. The DNA for the CDR3 is TGTGCCAGCAGTTTAAGGGGACAGGGGGATGGCTACACCTTC. Translated, it gives CASSLRGQGDGYTF.

The chain links TRBV5-4 to TRBJ1-2; 10 bases line up with TRBD1. Trimming at V came to 4 bases and at J to 7 bases, leaving 7 bases not matched to a gene. CDR3 size: 14 residues. Germline V gene data show CDR1 as SGHNT and CDR2 as YYREEE (reference sequence). The CDR3 DNA is TGTGCCAGCAGCAAAACCGGGACAGGGGCTGGCTACACCTTC. Residues: CASSKTGTGAGYTF. Drawing the rest from reference TRBV5-4 and TRBJ1-2, the complete variable domain is ETGVTQSPTHLIKTRGQQVTLRCSSQSGHNTVSWYQQALGQGPQFIFQYYREEENGRGNFPPRFSGLQFPNYSSELNVNALELDDSALYLCASSKTGTGAGYTFGSGTRLTVV.

This clone has a handful of counts. The V call is TRBV6-5, the J call TRBJ2-6; D gene ambiguous. Trimming removed 5 bases at V and 2 bases at J, with 4 bases between. CDR3 length equals 13 residues. The germline CDR1 and CDR2 sequences are MNHEY and SVGAGI. CDR3: CASSPAGANVLTF. The CDR3 region has the DNA TGTGCCAGCAGTCCCGCTGGGGCCAACGTCCTGACTTTC.

For the CDR3, the DNA is TGTGCCAGCAGCTTACTAGCGGGGGGCCGGGATACGCAGTATTTT. It translates to CASSLLAGGRDTQYF. This chain joins TRBV11-2 and TRBJ2-3, with TRBD2 matching over 11 bases. The CDR3 spans 15 residues. V dropped 2 bases and J dropped 6; count of bases not matched to a gene: 4. Per germline, CDR1 SGHAT and CDR2 FQNNGV. The whole variable domain, remainder taken from reference TRBV11-2 and TRBJ2-3, is EAGVAQSPRYKIIEKRQSVAFWCNPISGHATLYWYQQILGQGPKLLIQFQNNGVVDDSQLPKDRFSAERLKGVDSTLKIQPAKLEDSAVYLCASSLLAGGRDTQYFGPGTRLTVL.

The V and J genes are TRBV11-2 and TRBJ1-1, with D perhaps matching TRBD1 (5 bases). V dropped 5 bases and J dropped 10 bases, with 23 bases sitting between them. The germline V gene encodes CDR1 SGHAT and CDR2 FQNNGV. This CDR3 has 15 residues. The CDR3 DNA reads as TGTGCCAGCAGCACTACCTTTGGGGCGGCTAAGGGAGCTTTCTTT. Protein: CASSTTFGAAKGAFF.

V gene TRBV5-1 combines with J gene TRBJ1-3; tentatively, D is TRBD1 (6 bases). Trimming took 4 bases from V and 0 from J, leaving 8 bases between them. The germline gives CDR1 SGHRS, CDR2 YFSETQ. The CDR3 extends over 14 amino acids. The CDR3: CASSTGPSGNTIYF. DNA for the CDR3: TGCGCCAGCAGCACAGGGCCCTCTGGAAACACCATATATTTT. The variable domain in full, with the rest retrieved from reference TRBV5-1 and TRBJ1-3, is KAGVTQTPRYLIKTRGQQVTLSCSPISGHRSVSWYQQTPGQGLQFLFEYFSETQRNKGNFPGRFSGRQFSNSRSEMNVSTLELGDSALYLCASSTGPSGNTIYFGEGSWLTVV.

In this sample, this clone turned up once. The V call is TRBV5-4, the J call TRBJ1-2; no clear D gene. The CDR3 is 16 amino acids. Trimming stripped 0 bases from V and 4 bases from J, with 16 bases between. Per germline, CDR1 SGHNT and CDR2 YYREEE (reference sequence). The CDR3 reads CASSLAGSQALYGYTF. Written as DNA, the CDR3 is TGTGCCAGCAGCTTGGCCGGGAGCCAGGCTCTCTATGGCTACACCTTC.